The clone carrying this TCR beta chain was detected only once. What it binds is not known. The entry originates in a study of blood T cells in healthy people across ages. Regarding the study as a whole: Shifts in expanded clonotypes may have been confounded by donor CMV status, which was unknown.

The use of a sample-barcoded 5' primer and a J-beta primer mix characterized a second PCR of roughly 6 to 11 cycles. CDR3-containing paired-end reads numbered at least 2.5 million in each sample. Via MiXCR, TCRdb re-called the 5' RACE reads, giving one row per CDR3 protein. The sample holds 1.5 million to 2 million distinct CDR3 sequences, roughly 52% seen once. The amount of total RNA extracted per sample was at least 6 micrograms. Germline CDR1 and CDR2: SGHAT and FQNNGV. Trimming shortened V by 3 bases and J by 12 bases, and 21 bases separated the two germline ends. The length of the CDR3 is 14 residues.

Sequenced sample: blood. The receptor's source is a woman between 35 and 50 years old in good health. V and J are TRBV11-2 and TRBJ2-7; no clear D gene. CDR3 sequence reads: CASSLAFSSTSGYF. For the CDR3, the DNA is TGTGCCAGCAGCTTGGCCTTTTCCTCAACCTCGGGGTACTTC.